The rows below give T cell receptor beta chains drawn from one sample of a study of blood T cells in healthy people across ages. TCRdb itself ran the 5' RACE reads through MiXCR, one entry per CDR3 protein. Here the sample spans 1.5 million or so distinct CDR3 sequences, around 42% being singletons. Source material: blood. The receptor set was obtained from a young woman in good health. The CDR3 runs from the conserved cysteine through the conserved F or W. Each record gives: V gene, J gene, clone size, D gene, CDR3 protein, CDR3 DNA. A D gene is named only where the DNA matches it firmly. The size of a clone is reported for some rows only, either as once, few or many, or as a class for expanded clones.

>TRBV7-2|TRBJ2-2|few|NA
CASSPGGAGELFF
TGTGCCAGCAGCCCTGGTGGGGCCGGGGAGCTGTTTTTT
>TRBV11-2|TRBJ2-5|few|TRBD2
CASSSRLAGGPETQYF
TGTGCCAGCAGCTCTCGACTAGCGGGGGGACCAGAGACCCAGTACTTC
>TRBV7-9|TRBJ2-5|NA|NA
CASSLLGRRGGQETQYF
TGTGCCAGCAGCTTATTGGGTAGAAGAGGGGGCCAAGAGACCCAGTACTTC
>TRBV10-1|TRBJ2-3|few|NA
CASSESGVDTQYF
TGCGCCAGCAGTGAATCGGGAGTAGATACGCAGTATTTT
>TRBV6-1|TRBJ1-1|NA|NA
CASQTTGSAEAFF
TGTGCCAGCCAAACGACAGGATCAGCTGAAGCTTTCTTT
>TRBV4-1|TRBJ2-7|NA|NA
CASSQTTGTVSYNEQYF
TGCGCCAGCAGCCAGACAACCGGGACTGTTTCCTACAATGAGCAGTACTTC
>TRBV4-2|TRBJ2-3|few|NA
CASSQVNSVDTQYF
TGTGCCAGCAGCCAAGTGAATTCAGTAGATACGCAGTATTTT
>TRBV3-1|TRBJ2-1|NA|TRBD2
CASSQAGGTCNEQFF
TGTGCCAGCAGCCAAGCGGGGGGAACCTGCAATGAGCAGTTCTTC
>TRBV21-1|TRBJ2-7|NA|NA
CASSKPTAAEVYEQYF
TGTGCCAGCAGCAAACCGACCGCGGCAGAAGTCTACGAGCAGTACTTC
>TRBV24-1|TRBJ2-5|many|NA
CATSDSRQEPQETQYF
TGTGCCACCAGTGACTCCCGACAGGAACCTCAAGAGACCCAGTACTTC
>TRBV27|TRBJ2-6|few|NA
CASSALRDVSGANVLTF
TGTGCCAGCAGTGCCCTACGGGACGTATCTGGGGCCAACGTCCTGACTTTC
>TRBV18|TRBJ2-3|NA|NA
CASSPQYGEDTQYF
TGTGCCAGCTCACCACAATACGGAGAAGATACGCAGTATTTT
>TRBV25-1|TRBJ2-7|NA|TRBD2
CASSESPAGDHEQYF
TGTGCCAGCAGTGAATCACCAGCGGGAGACCACGAGCAGTACTTC
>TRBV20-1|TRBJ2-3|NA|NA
CSVMRADTQYF
TGCAGTGTTATGAGGGCCGATACGCAGTATTTT
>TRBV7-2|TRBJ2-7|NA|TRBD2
CASSSGTSGPFPYEQYF
TGTGCCAGCAGTTCCGGGACTAGCGGGCCCTTCCCCTACGAGCAGTACTTC
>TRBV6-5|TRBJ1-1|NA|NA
CASSYSIVGGARTEAFF
TGTGCCAGCAGTTACTCGATAGTTGGGGGGGCGCGGACTGAAGCTTTCTTT
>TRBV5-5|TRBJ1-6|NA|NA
CASSVTMGPLHF
TGTGCCAGCAGCGTCACTATGGGGCCCCTCCACTTT
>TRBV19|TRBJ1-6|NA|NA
CATSPAENSPLHF
TGTGCCACCTCCCCAGCAGAAAATTCACCCCTCCACTTT
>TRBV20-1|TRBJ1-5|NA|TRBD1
CSARGAGQGHSNQPQHF
TGCAGTGCTAGAGGAGCGGGACAGGGCCATAGCAATCAGCCCCAGCATTTT